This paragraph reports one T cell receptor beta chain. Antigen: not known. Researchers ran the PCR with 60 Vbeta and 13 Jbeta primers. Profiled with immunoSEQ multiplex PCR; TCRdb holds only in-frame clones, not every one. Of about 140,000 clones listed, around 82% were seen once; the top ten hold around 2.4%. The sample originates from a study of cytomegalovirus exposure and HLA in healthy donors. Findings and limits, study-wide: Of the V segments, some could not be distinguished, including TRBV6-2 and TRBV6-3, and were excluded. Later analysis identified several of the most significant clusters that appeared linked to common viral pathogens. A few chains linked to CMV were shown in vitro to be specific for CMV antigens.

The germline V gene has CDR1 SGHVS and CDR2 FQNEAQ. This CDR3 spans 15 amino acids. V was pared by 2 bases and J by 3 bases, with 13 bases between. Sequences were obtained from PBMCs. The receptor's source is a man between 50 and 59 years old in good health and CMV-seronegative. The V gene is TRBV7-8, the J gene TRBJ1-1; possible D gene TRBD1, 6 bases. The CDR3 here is CASSLRGQLHTEAFF. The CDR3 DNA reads TGTGCCAGCAGCTTACGAGGACAGTTACACACTGAAGCTTTCTTT.